The T cell receptor (beta chain) described here comes from a study of T cells in Graves' hyperthyroidism and ophthalmopathy. Findings and limits, study-wide: The model foresaw ophthalmopathy a median roughly 6 months prior to onset.

There were TCR beta CDR3 regions amplified from RNA transcripts. When the TCR CDR3 underwent first-round RT-PCR, the HTBI primer set was used. TCRdb used MiXCR to reprocess the multiplex PCR reads, holding one entry per CDR3 protein. This table has about half a million distinct CDR3 sequences, about 22% appearing once. Deletions cut 1 base from V and 0 bases from J, with 13 bases between. Germline CDR1 is SGHVS and CDR2 is FNYEAQ. The CDR3 has 17 residues. Points on this clonotype: Its antigen is currently unknown.

This sequence joins TRBV7-6 and TRBJ2-1; D is perhaps TRBD2 (5 bases). The material sequenced was blood. The clonotype originates from a woman in her 70s with Graves' ophthalmopathy. The CDR3: CASSLGLALDSYNEQFF. The CDR3 region has the DNA TGTGCCAGCAGCTTAGGTCTAGCCCTTGACTCCTACAATGAGCAGTTCTTC.